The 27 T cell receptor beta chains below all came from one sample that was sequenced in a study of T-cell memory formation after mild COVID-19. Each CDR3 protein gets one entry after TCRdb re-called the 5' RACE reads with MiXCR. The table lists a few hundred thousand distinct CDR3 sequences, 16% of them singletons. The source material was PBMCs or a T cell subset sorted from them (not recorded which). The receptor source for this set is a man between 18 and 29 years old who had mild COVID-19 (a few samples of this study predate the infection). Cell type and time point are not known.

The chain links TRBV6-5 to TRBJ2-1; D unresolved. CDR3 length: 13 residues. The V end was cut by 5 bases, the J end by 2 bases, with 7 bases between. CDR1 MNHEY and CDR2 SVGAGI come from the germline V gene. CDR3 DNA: TGTGCCAGCAGTCCTCACACCTACAATGAGCAGTTCTTC. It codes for CASSPHTYNEQFF.

The CDR3 loop reads CASSQDSGNTIYF. The CDR3 coding sequence is TGTGCCAGCAGCCAGGATTCTGGAAACACCATATATTTT. The chain has TRBV12-3 or TRBV12-4 and TRBJ1-3; D is ambiguous. V was shortened by 6 bases and J by 1 base, with 7 bases between the two germline ends. This CDR3 is built from 13 residues.

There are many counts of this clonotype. CDR3 nucleotides: TGCGCCAGCAGCTTCACTAGCGGGGGTTACAATGAGCAGTTCTTC. This gives the protein CASSFTSGGYNEQFF. This sequence joins TRBV4-3 and TRBJ2-1, with TRBD2 matching over 11 bases. Germline CDR1 LGHNA, CDR2 YSLEER. V dropped 5 bases and J dropped 4; count of bases not matched to a gene: 4. The CDR3 contains 15 residues.

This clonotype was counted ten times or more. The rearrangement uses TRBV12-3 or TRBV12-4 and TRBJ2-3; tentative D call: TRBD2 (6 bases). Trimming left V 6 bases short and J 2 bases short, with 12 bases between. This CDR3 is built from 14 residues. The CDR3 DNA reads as TGTGCCAGCAGCTCCCTGGACTACACAGATACGCAGTATTTT. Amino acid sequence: CASSSLDYTDTQYF.

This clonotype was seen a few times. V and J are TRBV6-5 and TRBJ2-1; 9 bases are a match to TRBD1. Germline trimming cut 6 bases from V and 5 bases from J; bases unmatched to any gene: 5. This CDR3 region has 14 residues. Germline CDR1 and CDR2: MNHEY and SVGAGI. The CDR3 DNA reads TGTGCCAGCAGGGGGGACAGGGTGAACAATGAGCAGTTCTTC. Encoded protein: CASRGDRVNNEQFF.

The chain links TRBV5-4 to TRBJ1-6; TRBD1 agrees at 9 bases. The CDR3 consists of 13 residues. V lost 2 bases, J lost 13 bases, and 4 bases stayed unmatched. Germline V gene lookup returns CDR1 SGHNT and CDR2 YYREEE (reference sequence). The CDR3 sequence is CASSFGDRAPLHF. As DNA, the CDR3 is TGTGCCAGCAGCTTTGGGGACAGGGCTCCCCTCCACTTT. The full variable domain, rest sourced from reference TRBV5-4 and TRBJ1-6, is ETGVTQSPTHLIKTRGQQVTLRCSSQSGHNTVSWYQQALGQGPQFIFQYYREEENGRGNFPPRFSGLQFPNYSSELNVNALELDDSALYLCASSFGDRAPLHFGNGTRLTVT.

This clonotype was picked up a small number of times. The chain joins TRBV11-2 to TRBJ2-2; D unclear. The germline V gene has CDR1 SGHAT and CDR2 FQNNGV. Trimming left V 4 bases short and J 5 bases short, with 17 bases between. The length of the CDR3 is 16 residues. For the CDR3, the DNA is TGTGCCAGCAGCTCCCGCTGGGGAAAAAGGACCGGGGAGCTGTTTTTT. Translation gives CASSSRWGKRTGELFF.

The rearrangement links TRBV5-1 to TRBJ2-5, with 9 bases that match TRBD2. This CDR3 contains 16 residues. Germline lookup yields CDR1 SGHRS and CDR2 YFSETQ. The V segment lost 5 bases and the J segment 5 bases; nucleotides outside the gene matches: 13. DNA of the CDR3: TGCGCCAGCAGACCCGGCGGGGGGGCGATTTTCGAGACCCAGTACTTC. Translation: CASRPGGGAIFETQYF.

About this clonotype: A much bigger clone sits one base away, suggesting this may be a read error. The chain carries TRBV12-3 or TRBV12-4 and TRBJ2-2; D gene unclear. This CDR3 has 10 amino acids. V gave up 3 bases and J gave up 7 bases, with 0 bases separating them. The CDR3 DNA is TGTGCCAGCAGTTTCGGGGAGCTGTTTTTT. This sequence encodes CASSFGELFF.

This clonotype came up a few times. The CDR3 loop is CSVEDHRAGIDYGYTF. The CDR3 nucleotides are TGCAGCGTTGAAGACCACAGGGCGGGGATAGACTATGGCTACACCTTC. The rearrangement links TRBV29-1 to TRBJ1-2; a weak D match, TRBD1 (6 bases). The CDR3 covers 16 residues. Germline lookup yields CDR1 SQVTM and CDR2 ANQGSEA. V was shortened by 0 bases and J by 3 bases, with 17 bases between the two germline ends.

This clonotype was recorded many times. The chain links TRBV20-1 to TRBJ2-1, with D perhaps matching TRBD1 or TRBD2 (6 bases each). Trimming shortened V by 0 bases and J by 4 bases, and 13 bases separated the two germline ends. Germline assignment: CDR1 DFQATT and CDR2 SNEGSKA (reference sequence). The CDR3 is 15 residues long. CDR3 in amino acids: CSARDRGRWYNEQFF. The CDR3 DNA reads TGCAGTGCTAGAGATCGGGGGCGGTGGTACAATGAGCAGTTCTTC.

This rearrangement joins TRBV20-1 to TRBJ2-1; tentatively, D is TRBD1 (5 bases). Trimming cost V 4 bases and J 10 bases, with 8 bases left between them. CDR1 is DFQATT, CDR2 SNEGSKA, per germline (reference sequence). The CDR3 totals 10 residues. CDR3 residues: CSATRTEQFF. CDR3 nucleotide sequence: TGCAGTGCTACCAGGACAGAGCAGTTCTTC.

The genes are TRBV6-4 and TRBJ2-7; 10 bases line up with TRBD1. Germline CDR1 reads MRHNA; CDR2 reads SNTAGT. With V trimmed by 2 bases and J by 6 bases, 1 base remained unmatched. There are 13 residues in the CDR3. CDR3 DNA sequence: TGTGCCAGCAGTGACCGGACAGGGGGCGAGCAGTACGTC. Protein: CASSDRTGGEQYV.

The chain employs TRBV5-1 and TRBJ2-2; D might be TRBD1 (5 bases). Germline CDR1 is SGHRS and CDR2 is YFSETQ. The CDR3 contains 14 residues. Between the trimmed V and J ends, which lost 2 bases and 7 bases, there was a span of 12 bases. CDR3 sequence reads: CASSFIPQGGELFF. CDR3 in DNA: TGCGCCAGCAGCTTCATTCCCCAGGGCGGGGAGCTGTTTTTT.

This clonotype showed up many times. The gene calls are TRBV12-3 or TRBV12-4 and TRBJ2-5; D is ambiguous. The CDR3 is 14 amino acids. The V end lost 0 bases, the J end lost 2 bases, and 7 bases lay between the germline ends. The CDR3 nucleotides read TGTGCCAGCAGTTTAGCGGCAGCTCAAGAGACCCAGTACTTC. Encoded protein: CASSLAAAQETQYF.

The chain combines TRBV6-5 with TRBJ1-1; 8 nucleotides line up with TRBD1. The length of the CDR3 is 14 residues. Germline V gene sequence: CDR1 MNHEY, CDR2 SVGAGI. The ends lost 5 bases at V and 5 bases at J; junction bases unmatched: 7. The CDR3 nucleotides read TGTGCCAGCAGTGCGGACAGGGTATGGACTGAAGCTTTCTTT. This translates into CASSADRVWTEAFF.

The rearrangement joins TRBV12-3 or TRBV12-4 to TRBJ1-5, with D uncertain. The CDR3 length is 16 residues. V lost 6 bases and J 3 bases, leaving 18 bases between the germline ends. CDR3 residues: CASRSGRSGVNQPQHF. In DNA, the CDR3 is TGTGCCAGCAGATCTGGGAGGAGCGGGGTCAATCAGCCCCAGCATTTT.

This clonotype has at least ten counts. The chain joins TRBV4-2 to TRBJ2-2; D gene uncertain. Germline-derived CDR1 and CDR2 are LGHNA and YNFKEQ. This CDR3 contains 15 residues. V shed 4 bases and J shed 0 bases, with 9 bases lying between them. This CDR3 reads CASSLRHTNTGELFF. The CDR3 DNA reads TGTGCCAGCAGCCTTCGACACACGAACACCGGGGAGCTGTTTTTT.

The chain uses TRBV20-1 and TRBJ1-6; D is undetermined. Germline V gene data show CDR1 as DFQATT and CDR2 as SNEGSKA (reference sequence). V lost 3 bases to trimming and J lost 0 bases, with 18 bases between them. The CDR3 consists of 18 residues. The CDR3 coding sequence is TGCAGTGCTAGGGAGGGAGCGACCCAGAGCTCCTATAATTCACCCCTCCACTTT. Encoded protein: CSAREGATQSSYNSPLHF.

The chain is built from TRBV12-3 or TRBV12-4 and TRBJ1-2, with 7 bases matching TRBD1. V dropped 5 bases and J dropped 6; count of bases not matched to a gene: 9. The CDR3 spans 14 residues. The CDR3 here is CASSPWTGDHGYTF. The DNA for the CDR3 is TGTGCCAGCAGTCCGTGGACAGGCGACCATGGCTACACCTTC.

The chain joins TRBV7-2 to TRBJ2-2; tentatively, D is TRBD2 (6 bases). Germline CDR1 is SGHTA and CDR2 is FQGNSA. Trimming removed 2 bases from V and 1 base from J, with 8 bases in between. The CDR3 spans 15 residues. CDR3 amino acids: CASSLLGGNTGELFF. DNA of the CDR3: TGTGCCAGCAGCTTACTCGGGGGGAACACCGGGGAGCTGTTTTTT.

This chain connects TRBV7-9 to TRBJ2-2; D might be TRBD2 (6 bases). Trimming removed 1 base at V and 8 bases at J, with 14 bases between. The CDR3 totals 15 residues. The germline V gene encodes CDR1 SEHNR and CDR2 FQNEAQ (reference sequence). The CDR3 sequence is CASSLGSGGEGELFF. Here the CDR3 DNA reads TGTGCCAGCAGCTTAGGTAGCGGCGGTGAGGGGGAGCTGTTTTTT.

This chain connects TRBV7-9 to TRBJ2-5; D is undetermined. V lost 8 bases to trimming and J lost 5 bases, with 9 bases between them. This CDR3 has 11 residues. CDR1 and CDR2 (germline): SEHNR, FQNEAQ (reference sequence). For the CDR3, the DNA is TGTGCCAGCGTCCTCGAGGAGACCCAGTACTTC. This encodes CASVLEETQYF. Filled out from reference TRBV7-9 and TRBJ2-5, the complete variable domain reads DTGVSQNPRHKITKRGQNVTFRCDPISEHNRLYWYRQTLGQGPEFLTYFQNEAQLEKSRLLSDRFSAERPKGSFSTLEIQRTEQGDSAMYLCASVLEETQYFGPGTRLLVL.

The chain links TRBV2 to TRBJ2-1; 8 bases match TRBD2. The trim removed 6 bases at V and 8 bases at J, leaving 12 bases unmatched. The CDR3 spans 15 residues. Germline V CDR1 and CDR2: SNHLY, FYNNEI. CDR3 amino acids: CASSYTSGPGDEQFF. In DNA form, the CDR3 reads TGTGCCAGCAGCTATACTAGCGGCCCTGGGGATGAGCAGTTCTTC.

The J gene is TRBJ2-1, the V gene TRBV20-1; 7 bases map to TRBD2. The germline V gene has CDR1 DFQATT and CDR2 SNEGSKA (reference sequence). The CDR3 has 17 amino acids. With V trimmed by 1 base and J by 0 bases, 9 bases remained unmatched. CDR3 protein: CSARGEVGGSSYNEQFF. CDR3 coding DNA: TGCAGTGCTAGAGGCGAAGTGGGGGGGAGCTCCTACAATGAGCAGTTCTTC.

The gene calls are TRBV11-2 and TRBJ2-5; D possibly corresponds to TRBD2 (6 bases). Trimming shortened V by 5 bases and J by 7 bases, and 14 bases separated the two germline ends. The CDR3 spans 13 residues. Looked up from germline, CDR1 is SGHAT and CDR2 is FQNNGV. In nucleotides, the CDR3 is TGTGCCAGCAGCCCTCGGGAGAGCGGGACCCAGTACTTC. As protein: CASSPRESGTQYF.

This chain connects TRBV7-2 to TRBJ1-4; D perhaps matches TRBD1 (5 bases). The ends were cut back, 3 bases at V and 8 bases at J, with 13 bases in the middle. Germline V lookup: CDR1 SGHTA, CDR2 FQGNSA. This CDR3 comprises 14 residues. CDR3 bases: TGTGCCAGCAGCTTGGGGGGACGGGGCGAAAAACTGTTTTTT. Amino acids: CASSLGGRGEKLFF.